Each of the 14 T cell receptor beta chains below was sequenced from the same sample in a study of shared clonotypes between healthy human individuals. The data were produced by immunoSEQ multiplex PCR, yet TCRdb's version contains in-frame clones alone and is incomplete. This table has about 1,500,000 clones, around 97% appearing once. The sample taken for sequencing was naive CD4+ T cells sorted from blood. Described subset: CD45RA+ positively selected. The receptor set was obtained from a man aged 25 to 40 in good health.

CDR3 sequence (DNA): TGCGCCAGCAGTGGGACAGGGGGAGTCTACGAGCAGTACTTC. This gives the protein CASSGTGGVYEQYF. This chain links TRBV5-1 with TRBJ2-7; 11 bases match TRBD1. V gave up 5 bases and J gave up 3 bases; unmatched junction bases: 4. Germline V gene data show CDR1 as SGHRS and CDR2 as YFSETQ. This CDR3 has 14 amino acids. The full variable domain, in which reference TRBV5-1 and TRBJ2-7 provide the parts outside the CDR3, is KAGVTQTPRYLIKTRGQQVTLSCSPISGHRSVSWYQQTPGQGLQFLFEYFSETQRNKGNFPGRFSGRQFSNSRSEMNVSTLELGDSALYLCASSGTGGVYEQYFGPGTRLTVT.

CDR3 DNA: TGTGCCAGCAGCCCTAGAGGATCAGATACGCAGTATTTT. Encoded protein: CASSPRGSDTQYF. This chain uses TRBV5-5 with TRBJ2-3; no reliable D call. CDR1 SGHKS and CDR2 YYEKEE come from the germline V gene (reference sequence). This CDR3 spans 13 amino acids. The V end was cut by 4 bases, the J end by 4 bases, with 10 bases between.

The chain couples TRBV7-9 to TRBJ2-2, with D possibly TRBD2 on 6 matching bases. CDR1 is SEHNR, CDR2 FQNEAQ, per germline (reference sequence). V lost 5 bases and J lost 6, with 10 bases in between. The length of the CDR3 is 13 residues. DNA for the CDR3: TGTGCCAGCAGCGTGCGGGAATCCGGGGAGCTGTTTTTT. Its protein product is CASSVRESGELFF.

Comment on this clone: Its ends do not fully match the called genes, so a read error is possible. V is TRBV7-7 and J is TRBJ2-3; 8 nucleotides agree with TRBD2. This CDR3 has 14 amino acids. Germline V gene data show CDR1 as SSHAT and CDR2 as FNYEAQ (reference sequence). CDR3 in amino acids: CASSQSGSIDTQYF. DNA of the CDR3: TGTGCTAGCAGTCAGAGCGGGAGTATAGATACGCAGTATTTT.

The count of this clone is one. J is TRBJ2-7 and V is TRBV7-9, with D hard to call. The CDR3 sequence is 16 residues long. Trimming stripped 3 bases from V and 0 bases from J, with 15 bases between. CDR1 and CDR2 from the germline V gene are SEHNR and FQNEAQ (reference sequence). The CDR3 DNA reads TGTGCCAGCAGCTTTCCACCGGGCCAAAACTCCTACGAGCAGTACTTC. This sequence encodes CASSFPPGQNSYEQYF.

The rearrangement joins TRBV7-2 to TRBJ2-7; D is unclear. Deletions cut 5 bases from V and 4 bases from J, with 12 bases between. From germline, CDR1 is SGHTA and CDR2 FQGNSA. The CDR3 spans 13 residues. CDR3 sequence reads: CASSRRVGYEQYF. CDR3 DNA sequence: TGTGCCAGCAGCCGTCGGGTGGGTTACGAGCAGTACTTC.

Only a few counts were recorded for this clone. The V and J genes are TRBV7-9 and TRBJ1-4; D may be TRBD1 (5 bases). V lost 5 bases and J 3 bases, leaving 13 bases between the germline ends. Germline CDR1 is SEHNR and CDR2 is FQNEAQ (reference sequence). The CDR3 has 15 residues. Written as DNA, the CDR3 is TGTGCCAGCAGCCTCCGGGACGGAGCTAATGAAAAACTGTTTTTT. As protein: CASSLRDGANEKLFF.

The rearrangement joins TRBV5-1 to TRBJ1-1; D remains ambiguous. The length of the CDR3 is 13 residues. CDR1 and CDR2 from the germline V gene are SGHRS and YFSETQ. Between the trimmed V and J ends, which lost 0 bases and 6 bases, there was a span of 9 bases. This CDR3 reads CASSLAGFAEAFF. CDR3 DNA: TGCGCCAGCAGCTTGGCCGGGTTCGCTGAAGCTTTCTTT.

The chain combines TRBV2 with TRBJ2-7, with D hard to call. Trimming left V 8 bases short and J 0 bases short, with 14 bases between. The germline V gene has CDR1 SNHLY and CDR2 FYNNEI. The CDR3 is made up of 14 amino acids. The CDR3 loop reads CASRALGGSYEQYF. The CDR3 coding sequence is TGTGCCAGCCGAGCCTTGGGCGGCTCCTACGAGCAGTACTTC.

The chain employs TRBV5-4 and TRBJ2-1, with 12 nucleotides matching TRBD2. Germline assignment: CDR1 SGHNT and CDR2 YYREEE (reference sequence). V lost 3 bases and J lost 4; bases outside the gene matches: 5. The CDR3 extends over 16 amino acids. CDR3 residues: CASSSGLAGFYNEQFF. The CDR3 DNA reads TGTGCCAGCAGCTCAGGACTAGCGGGATTTTACAATGAGCAGTTCTTC.

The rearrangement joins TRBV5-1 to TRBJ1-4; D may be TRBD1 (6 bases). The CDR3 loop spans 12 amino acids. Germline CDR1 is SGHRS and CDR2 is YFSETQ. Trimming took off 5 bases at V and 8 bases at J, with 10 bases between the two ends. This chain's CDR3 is CASSRTAEKLFF. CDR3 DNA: TGCGCCAGCAGTAGGACAGCGGAAAAACTGTTTTTT.

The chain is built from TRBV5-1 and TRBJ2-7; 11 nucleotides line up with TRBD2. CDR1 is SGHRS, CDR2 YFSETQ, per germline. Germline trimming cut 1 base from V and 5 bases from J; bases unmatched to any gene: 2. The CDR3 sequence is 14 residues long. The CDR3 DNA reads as TGCGCCAGCAGCTTGACTAGCGGGAGCGACGAGCAGTACTTC. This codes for CASSLTSGSDEQYF. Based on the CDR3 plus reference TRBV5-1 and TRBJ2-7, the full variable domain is KAGVTQTPRYLIKTRGQQVTLSCSPISGHRSVSWYQQTPGQGLQFLFEYFSETQRNKGNFPGRFSGRQFSNSRSEMNVSTLELGDSALYLCASSLTSGSDEQYFGPGTRLTVT.

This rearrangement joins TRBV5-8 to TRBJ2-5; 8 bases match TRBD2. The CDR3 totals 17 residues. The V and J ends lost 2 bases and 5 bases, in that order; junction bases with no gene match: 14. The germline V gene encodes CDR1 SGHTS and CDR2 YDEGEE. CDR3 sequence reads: CASSFWPDLAGSETQYF. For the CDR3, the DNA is TGTGCCAGCAGCTTTTGGCCCGACCTAGCGGGTTCGGAGACCCAGTACTTC. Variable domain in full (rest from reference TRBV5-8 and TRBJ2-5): EAGVTQSPTHLIKTRGQQATLRCSPISGHTSVYWYQQALGLGLQFLLWYDEGEERNRGNFPPRFSGRQFPNYSSELNVNALELEDSALYLCASSFWPDLAGSETQYFGPGTRLLVL.

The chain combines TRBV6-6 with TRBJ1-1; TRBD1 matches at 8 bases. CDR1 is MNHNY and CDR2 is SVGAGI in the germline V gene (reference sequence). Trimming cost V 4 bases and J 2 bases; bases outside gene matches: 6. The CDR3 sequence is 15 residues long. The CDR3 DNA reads TGTGCCAGCAGTTCCCCGGGACAGGTCAACACTGAAGCTTTCTTT. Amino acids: CASSSPGQVNTEAFF.